This T cell receptor (beta chain) was sequenced during a study of post-analysis software for immune sequencing data. Regarding the study as a whole: Controls showed lower frequencies than patients for a few TRBV segments, and TRBV5-6, TRBV5-1 and TRBV20-1 were among these. Versus controls, multiple sclerosis patients showed significantly lower diversity (normalized Chao1).

About this clonotype itself: Its specificity is not known.

This CDR3 comprises 14 residues. V lost 1 base and J lost 2, with 12 bases in between. Germline V gene sequence: CDR1 DFQATT, CDR2 SNEGSKA (reference sequence). Incorporated into the TCR beta cDNA libraries were unique molecular identifiers, which served to reduce PCR and sequencing biases. Out of roughly 1 to 10 million T cells, 480,000 or so cDNA molecules were generated. TCRdb independently ran MiXCR on the PCR reads; one entry per CDR3 protein. In the table there are about 540,000 distinct CDR3 sequences, less than 40% of which are singletons. The sequence was collected from a girl under 18 with multiple sclerosis. The chain links TRBV20-1 to TRBJ2-7; weak D call: TRBD1 (5 bases). Sequencing was carried out using blood. In DNA, the CDR3 is TGCAGTGCTAGAGCCCGCGACAGAACCTACGAGCAGTACTTC. This sequence encodes CSARARDRTYEQYF.